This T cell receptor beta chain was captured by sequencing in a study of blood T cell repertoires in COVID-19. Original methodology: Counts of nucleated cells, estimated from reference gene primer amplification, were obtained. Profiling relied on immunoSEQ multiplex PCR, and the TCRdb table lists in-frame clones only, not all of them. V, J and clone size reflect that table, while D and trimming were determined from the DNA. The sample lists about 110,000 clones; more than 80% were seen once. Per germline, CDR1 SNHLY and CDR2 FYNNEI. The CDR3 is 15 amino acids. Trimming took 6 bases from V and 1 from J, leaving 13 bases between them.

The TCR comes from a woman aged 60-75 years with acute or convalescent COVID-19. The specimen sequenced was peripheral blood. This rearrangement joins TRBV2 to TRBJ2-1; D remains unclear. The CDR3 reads CASSNSPGSYNEQFF. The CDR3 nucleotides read TGTGCCAGCAGCAACAGCCCCGGTTCCTACAATGAGCAGTTCTTC.